The TCR beta chain under discussion was sequenced for a study of response to subunit inactivated influenza vaccine. TCRdb reanalysed the RT-PCR reads using MiXCR and keeps one entry per CDR3 protein. The repertoire includes some 550,000 distinct CDR3 sequences, under 30% of them detected once, and approximately 3% sits in the top ten. CDR3 length: 13 amino acids. With 3 bases removed from V and 3 bases from J, the gap between germline ends came to 9 bases. The germline V gene encodes CDR1 SGDLS and CDR2 YYNGEE. These data were also reused for a study on T cells expressing NK-cell markers. From that report: Making the TCR beta cDNA relied on 5'RACE template switching with UMIs. Sorted T-cell subsets CD3+CD56+NKG2C+, CD3+CD56+NKG2C- and CD3+CD56-NKG2C+ were TCR beta-sequenced. Seven of the eight sequenced donors were classified as HCMV-seropositive, and one was classified as seronegative. NKG2C+ dominant clonotypes from 5 to 7 donors made up roughly 1.0-8% of CD8+ T cells.

The source is a man aged 45 to 65 who received an inactivated influenza vaccine. The sequences come from CD4+ T cells sorted from PBMCs, collected 11 to 12 days after vaccination. V usage is TRBV9 and J usage is TRBJ1-2; the D is unclear. In DNA, the CDR3 is TGTGCCAGCAGCGCCTATCACTACTATGGCTACACCTTC. It codes for CASSAYHYYGYTF.